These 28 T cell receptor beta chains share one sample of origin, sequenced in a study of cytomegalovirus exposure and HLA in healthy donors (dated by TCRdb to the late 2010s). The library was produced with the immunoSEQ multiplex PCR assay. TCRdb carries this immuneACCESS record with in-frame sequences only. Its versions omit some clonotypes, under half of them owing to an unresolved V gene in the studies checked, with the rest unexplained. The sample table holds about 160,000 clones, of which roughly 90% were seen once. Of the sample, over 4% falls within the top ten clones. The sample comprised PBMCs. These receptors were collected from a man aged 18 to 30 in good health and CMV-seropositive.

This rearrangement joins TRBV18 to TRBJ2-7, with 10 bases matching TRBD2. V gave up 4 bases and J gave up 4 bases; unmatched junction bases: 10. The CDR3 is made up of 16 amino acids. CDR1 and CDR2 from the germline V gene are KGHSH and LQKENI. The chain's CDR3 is CASSQTGASGRYEQYF. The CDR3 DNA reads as TGTGCCAGCTCACAGACGGGGGCTAGCGGGAGATACGAGCAGTACTTC.

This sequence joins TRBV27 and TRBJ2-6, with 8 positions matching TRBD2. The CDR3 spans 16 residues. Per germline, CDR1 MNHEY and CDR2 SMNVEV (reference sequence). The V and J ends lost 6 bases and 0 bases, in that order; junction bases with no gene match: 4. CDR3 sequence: CASRREAFSGANVLTF. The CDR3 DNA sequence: TGTGCCAGCAGGCGGGAGGCCTTCTCTGGGGCCAACGTCCTGACTTTC.

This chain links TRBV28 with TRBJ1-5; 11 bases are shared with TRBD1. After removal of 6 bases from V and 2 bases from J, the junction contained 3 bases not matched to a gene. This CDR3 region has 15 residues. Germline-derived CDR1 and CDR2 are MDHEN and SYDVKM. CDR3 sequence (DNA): TGTGCCAGCAGCGGACAGGGGGCGCGCAATCAGCCCCAGCATTTT. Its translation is CASSGQGARNQPQHF.

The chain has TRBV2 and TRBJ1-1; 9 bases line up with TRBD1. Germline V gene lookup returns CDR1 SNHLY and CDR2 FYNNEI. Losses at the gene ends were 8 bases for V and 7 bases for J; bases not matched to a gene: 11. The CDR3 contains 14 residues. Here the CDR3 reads CASLHRTGALEAFF. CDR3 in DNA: TGTGCCAGCCTGCACCGGACAGGGGCCCTTGAAGCTTTCTTT.

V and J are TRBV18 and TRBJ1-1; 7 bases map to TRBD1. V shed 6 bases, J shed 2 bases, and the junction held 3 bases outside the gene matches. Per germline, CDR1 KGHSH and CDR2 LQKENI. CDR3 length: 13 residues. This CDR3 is CASSRQGNTEAFF. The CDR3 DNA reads TGTGCCAGCTCTCGACAGGGCAACACTGAAGCTTTCTTT.

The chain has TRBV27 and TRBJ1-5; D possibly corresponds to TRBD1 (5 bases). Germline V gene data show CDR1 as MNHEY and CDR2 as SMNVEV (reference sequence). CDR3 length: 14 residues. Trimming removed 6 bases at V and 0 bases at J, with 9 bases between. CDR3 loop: CASRGPYSNQPQHF. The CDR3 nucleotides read TGTGCCAGCAGGGGGCCGTATAGCAATCAGCCCCAGCATTTT.

The chain's CDR3 is CASSLFRGQETQYF. In nucleotides, the CDR3 is TGCGCCAGCAGCCTCTTCAGGGGGCAAGAGACCCAGTACTTC. The rearrangement links TRBV4-1 to TRBJ2-5; 7 bases are shared with TRBD1. This CDR3 is built from 14 residues. The germline V gene encodes CDR1 MGHRA and CDR2 YSYEKL. Trimming removed 4 bases from V and 2 bases from J; junction bases left unmatched: 4.

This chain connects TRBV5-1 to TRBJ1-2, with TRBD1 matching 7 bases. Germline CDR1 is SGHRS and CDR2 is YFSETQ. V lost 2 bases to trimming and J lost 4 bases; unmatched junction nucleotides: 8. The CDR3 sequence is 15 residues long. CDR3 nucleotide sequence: TGCGCCAGCAGCTTTGGATCAGGGGGAGGCTATGGCTACACCTTC. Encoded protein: CASSFGSGGGYGYTF.

The CDR3 nucleotides are TGTGCCAGCAGTCAAGACAGGGGCACAGATACGCAGTATTTT. It yields the protein CASSQDRGTDTQYF. V and J are TRBV25-1 and TRBJ2-3; 7 bases are a match to TRBD1. Trimming cost V 5 bases and J 1 base; bases outside gene matches: 3. Germline values: CDR1 MGHDK, CDR2 SYGVNS. The length of the CDR3 is 14 residues. Full variable domain (missing parts from reference TRBV25-1 and TRBJ2-3): EADIYQTPRYLVIGTGKKITLECSQTMGHDKMYWYQQDPGMELHLIHYSYGVNSTEKGDLSSESTVSRIRTEHFPLTLESARPSHTSQYLCASSQDRGTDTQYFGPGTRLTVL.

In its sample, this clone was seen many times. Here the CDR3 reads CASSVGTGEVDTQYF. In nucleotides, the CDR3 is TGTGCCAGCAGCGTAGGGACAGGGGAGGTTGATACGCAGTATTTT. The chain links TRBV9 to TRBJ2-3, with 9 positions matching TRBD1. The CDR3 has 15 amino acids. Germline CDR1 SGDLS, CDR2 YYNGEE. The trim removed 0 bases at V and 6 bases at J, leaving 5 bases unmatched.

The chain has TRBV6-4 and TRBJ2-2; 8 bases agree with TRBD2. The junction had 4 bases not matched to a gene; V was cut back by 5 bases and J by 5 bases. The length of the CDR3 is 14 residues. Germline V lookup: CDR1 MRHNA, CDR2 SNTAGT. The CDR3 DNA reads TGTGCCAGCAGTCCCGGGAGGGTGACCGGGGAGCTGTTTTTT. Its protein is CASSPGRVTGELFF.

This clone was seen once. Here the CDR3 reads CTNLREVGTDTQYF. For the CDR3, the DNA is TGCACCAACCTCAGGGAGGTCGGCACAGATACGCAGTATTTT. V usage is TRBV1 and J usage is TRBJ2-3; the DNA was not compared with TRBD2, the D call given in the table. TRBV1 is shown as a pseudogene. CDR3 size: 14 residues.

CDR3 amino acids: CASSNFRTSGRWPYEQYF. The CDR3 DNA reads TGTGCCAGCAGCAATTTTCGGACTAGCGGGAGGTGGCCCTACGAGCAGTACTTC. The chain links TRBV21-1 to TRBJ2-7; TRBD2 is taken as the D call from the table, unchecked against the DNA. TRBV21-1 is reported as a pseudogene. There are 18 residues in the CDR3.

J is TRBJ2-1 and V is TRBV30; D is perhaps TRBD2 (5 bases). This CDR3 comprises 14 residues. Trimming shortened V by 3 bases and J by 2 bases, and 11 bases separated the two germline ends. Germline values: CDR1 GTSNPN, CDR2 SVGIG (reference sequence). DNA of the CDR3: TGTGCCTGGAGACTAGATCAACCCTACAATGAGCAGTTCTTC. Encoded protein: CAWRLDQPYNEQFF.

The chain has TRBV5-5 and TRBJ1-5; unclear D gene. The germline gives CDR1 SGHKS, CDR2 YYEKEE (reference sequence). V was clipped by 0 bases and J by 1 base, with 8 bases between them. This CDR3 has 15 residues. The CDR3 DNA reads TGTGCCAGCAGCTTGGCTCTATTAAGCAATCAGCCCCAGCATTTT. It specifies CASSLALLSNQPQHF.

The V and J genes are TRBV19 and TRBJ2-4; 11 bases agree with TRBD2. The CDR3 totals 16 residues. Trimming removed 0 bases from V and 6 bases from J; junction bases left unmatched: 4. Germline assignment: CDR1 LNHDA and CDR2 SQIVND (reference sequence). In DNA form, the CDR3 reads TGTGCCAGTAGTATAGAGGGACTAGCGGCAGGAAACATTCAGTACTTC. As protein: CASSIEGLAAGNIQYF.

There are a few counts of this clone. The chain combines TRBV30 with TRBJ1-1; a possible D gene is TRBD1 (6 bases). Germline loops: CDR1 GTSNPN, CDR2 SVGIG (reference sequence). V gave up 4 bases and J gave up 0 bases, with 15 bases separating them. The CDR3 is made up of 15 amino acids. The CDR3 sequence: CAWNPGGRMNTEAFF. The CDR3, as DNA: TGTGCCTGGAACCCCGGGGGGCGAATGAACACTGAAGCTTTCTTT. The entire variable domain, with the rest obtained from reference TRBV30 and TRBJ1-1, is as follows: SQTIHQWPATLVQPVGSPLSLECTVEGTSNPNLYWYRQAAGRGLQLLFYSVGIGQISSEVPQNLSASRPQDRQFILSSKKLLLSDSGFYLCAWNPGGRMNTEAFFGQGTRLTVV.

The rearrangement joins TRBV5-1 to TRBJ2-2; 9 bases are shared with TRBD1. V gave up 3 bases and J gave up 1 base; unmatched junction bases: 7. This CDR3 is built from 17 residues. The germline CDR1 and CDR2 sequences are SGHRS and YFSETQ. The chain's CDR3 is CASSWKSGQGNTGELFF. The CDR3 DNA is TGCGCCAGCAGCTGGAAATCGGGACAGGGGAACACCGGGGAGCTGTTTTTT. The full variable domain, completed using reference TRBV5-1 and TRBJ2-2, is KAGVTQTPRYLIKTRGQQVTLSCSPISGHRSVSWYQQTPGQGLQFLFEYFSETQRNKGNFPGRFSGRQFSNSRSEMNVSTLELGDSALYLCASSWKSGQGNTGELFFGEGSRLTVL.

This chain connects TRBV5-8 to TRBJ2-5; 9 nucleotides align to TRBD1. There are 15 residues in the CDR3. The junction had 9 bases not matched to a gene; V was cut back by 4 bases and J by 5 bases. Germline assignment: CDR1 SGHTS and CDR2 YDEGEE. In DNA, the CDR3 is TGTGCCAGCAGCCTCGACAGGGGGGGTTCCGAGACCCAGTACTTC. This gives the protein CASSLDRGGSETQYF.

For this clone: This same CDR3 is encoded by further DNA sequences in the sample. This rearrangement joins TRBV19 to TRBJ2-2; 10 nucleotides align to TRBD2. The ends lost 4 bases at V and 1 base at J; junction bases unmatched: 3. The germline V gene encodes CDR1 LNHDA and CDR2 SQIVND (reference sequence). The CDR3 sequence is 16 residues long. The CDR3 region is CASSRLAGENTGELFF. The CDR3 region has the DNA TGTGCCAGTAGTAGGCTAGCGGGAGAGAACACCGGGGAGCTGTTTTTT.

The CDR3 is CASSPQASGIDEQYF. CDR3 nucleotide sequence: TGTGCCAGCAGCCCCCAGGCTAGCGGGATCGACGAGCAGTACTTC. The chain employs TRBV9 and TRBJ2-7; 9 bases line up with TRBD2. Germline CDR1 and CDR2: SGDLS and YYNGEE. This CDR3 is built from 15 residues. J was trimmed by 5 bases and V by 4 bases; bases with no gene match: 10. The complete variable domain, with remaining parts taken from reference TRBV9 and TRBJ2-7, reads DSGVTQTPKHLITATGQRVTLRCSPRSGDLSVYWYQQSLDQGLQFLIQYYNGEERAKGNILERFSAQQFPDLHSELNLSSLELGDSALYFCASSPQASGIDEQYFGPGTRLTVT.

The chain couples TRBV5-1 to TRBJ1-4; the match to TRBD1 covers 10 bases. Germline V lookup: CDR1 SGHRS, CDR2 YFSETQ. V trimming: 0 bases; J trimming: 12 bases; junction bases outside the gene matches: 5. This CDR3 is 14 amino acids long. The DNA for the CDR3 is TGCGCCAGCAGCTTGGCCACGGGACAGGGGCAACTGTTTTTT. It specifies CASSLATGQGQLFF. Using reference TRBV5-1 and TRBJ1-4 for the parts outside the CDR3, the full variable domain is KAGVTQTPRYLIKTRGQQVTLSCSPISGHRSVSWYQQTPGQGLQFLFEYFSETQRNKGNFPGRFSGRQFSNSRSEMNVSTLELGDSALYLCASSLATGQGQLFFGSGTQLSVL.

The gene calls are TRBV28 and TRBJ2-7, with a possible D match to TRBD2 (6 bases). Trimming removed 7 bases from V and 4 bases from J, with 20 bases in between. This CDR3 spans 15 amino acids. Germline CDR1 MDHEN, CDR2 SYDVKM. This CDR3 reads CASTPSGRDWYEQYF. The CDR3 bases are TGTGCCAGCACCCCCAGCGGGCGGGATTGGTACGAGCAGTACTTC.

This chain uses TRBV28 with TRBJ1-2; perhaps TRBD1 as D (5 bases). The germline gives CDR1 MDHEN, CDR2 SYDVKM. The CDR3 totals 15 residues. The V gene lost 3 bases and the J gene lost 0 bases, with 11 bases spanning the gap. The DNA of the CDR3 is TGTGCCAGCAGTTTTTTCCAGGGCGCTAACTATGGCTACACCTTC. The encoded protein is CASSFFQGANYGYTF.

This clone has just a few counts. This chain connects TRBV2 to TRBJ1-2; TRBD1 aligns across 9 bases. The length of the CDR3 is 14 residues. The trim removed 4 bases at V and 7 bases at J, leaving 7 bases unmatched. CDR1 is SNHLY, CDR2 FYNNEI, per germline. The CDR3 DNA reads TGTGCCAGCAGTGCTACGGGACAGGGCTTTGGCTACACCTTC. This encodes CASSATGQGFGYTF.

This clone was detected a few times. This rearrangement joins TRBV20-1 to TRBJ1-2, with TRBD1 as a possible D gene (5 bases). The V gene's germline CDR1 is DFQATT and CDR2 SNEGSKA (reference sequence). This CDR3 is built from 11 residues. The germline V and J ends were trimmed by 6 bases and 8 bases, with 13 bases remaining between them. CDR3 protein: CSAQTALGYTF. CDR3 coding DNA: TGCAGTGCGCAGACAGCCCTGGGCTACACCTTC.

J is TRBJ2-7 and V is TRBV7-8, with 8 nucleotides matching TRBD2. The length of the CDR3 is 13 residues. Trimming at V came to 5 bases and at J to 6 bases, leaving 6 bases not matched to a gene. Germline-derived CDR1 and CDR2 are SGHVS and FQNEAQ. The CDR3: CASSLRTSFEQYF. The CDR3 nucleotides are TGTGCCAGCAGCCTCCGGACTAGCTTCGAGCAGTACTTC.

In DNA form, the CDR3 reads TGTGCCAGCAGCAAAGACAGCTACGAGCAGTACTTC. This sequence encodes CASSKDSYEQYF. This chain connects TRBV7-9 to TRBJ2-7, with D tentatively TRBD1 (5 bases). The V gene's germline CDR1 is SEHNR and CDR2 FQNEAQ (reference sequence). V gave up 5 bases and J gave up 3 bases, with 8 bases separating them. The CDR3 sequence is 12 residues long.